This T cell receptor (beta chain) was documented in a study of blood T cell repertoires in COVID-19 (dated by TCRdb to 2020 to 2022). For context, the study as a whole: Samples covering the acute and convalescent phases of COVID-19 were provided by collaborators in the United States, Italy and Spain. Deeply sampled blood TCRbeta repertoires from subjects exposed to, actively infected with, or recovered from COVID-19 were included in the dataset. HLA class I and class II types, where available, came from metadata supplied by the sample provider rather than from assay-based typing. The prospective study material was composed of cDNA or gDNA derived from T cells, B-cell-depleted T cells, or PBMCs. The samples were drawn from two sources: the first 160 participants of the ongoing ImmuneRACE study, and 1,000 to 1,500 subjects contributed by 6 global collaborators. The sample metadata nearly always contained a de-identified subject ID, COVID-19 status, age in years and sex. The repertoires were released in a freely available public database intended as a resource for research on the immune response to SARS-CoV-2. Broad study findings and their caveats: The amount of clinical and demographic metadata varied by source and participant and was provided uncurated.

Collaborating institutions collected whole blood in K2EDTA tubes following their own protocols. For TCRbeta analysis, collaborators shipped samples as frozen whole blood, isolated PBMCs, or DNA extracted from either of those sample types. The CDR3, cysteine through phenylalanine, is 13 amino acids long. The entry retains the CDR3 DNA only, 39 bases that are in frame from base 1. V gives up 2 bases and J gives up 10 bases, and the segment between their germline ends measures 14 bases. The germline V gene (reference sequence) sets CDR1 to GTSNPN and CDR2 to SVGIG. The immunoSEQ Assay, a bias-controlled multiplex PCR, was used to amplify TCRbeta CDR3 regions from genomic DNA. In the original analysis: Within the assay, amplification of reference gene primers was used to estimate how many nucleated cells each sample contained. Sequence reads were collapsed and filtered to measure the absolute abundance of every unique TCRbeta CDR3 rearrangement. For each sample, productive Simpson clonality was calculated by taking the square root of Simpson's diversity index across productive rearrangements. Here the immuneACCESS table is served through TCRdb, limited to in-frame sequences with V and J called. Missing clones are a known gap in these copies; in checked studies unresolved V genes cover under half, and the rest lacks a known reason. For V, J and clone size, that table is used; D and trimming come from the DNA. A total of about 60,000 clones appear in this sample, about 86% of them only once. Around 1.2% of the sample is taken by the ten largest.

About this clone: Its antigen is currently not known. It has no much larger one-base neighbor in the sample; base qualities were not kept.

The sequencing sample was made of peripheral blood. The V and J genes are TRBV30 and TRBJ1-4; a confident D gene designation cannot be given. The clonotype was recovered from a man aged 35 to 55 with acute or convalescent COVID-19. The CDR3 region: CAWSLLPGVKLFF. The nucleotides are TGTGCCTGGAGTCTTCTTCCCGGAGTAAAACTGTTTTTT.